This T cell receptor (beta chain) was captured by sequencing in a study of T cells expressing NK-cell markers. At the level of the study: HCMV serostatus: seven of eight sequenced donors positive, one negative.

Synthesis of TCR beta cDNA relied on 5'RACE template switching carrying UMIs. Using the 5' RACE reads, TCRdb records one entry per CDR3 protein without DNA. The sample holds a few hundred thousand distinct CDR3 sequences. The study's findings and limits: Whether the expanded NKG2C+ T cell clones recognized HCMV remained unclear. In 5 to 7 donors, dominant NKG2C+ clonotypes were roughly 1.0-7.0% of CD8+ T cells.

In the case of this clonotype: Its antigen is as yet unknown.

The length of the CDR3 is 15 residues. The chain combines TRBV12-3 or TRBV12-4 with TRBJ2-1; TCRdb's D gene call, TRBD2, goes unchecked for lack of DNA. The clonotype was recovered from a woman between 50 and 59 years old in good health. The sample was blood T cells: a sorted CD56 or NKG2C T cell subset, CD4+ or CD8+ T cells, or bulk PBMC T cells (not recorded which). The CDR3 sequence is CASIQSPFSYNEQFF.